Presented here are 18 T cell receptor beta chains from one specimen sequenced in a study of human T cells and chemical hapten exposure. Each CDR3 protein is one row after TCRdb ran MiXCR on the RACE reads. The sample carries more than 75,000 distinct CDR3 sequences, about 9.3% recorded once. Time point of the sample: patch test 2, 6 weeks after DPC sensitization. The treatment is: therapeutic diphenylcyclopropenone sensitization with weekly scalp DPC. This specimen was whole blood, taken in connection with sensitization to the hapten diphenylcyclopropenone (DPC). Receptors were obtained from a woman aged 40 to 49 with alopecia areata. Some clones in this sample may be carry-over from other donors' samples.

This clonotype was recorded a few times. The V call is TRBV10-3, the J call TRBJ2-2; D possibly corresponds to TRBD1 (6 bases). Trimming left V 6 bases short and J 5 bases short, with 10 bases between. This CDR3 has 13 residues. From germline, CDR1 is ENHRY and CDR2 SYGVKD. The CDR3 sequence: CAIRTGKTGELFF. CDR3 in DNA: TGTGCCATCAGAACAGGGAAAACCGGGGAGCTGTTTTTT.

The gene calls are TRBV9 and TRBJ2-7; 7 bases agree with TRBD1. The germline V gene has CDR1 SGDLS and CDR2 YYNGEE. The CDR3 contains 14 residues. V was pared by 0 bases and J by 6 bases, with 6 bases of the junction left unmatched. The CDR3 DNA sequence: TGTGCCAGCAGCGTAGTCGAAGGGGGCGCCGAGCAGTACTTC. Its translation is CASSVVEGGAEQYF.

The DNA for the CDR3 is TGTGCCAGCAGTTTAGGACTAGCGTACGATCAAGAGACCCAGTACTTC. It translates to CASSLGLAYDQETQYF. The V and J genes are TRBV28 and TRBJ2-5, with 9 bases lining up with TRBD2. This CDR3 has 16 residues. Per germline, CDR1 MDHEN and CDR2 SYDVKM. The V segment lost 2 bases and the J segment 2 bases; nucleotides outside the gene matches: 6. Variable domain in full (rest from reference TRBV28 and TRBJ2-5): DVKVTQSSRYLVKRTGEKVFLECVQDMDHENMFWYRQDPGLGLRLIYFSYDVKMKEKGDIPEGYSVSREKKERFSLILESASTNQTSMYLCASSLGLAYDQETQYFGPGTRLLVL.

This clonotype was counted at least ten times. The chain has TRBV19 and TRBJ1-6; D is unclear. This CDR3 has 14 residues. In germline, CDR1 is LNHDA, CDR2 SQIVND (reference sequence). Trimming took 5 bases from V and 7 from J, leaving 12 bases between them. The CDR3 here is CASSSIETNSPLHF. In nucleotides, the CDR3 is TGTGCCAGTAGTTCGATAGAAACCAATTCACCCCTCCACTTT. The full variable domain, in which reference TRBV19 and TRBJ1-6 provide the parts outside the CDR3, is DGGITQSPKYLFRKEGQNVTLSCEQNLNHDAMYWYRQDPGQGLRLIYYSQIVNDFQKGDIAEGYSVSREKKESFPLTVTSAQKNPTAFYLCASSSIETNSPLHFGNGTRLTVT.

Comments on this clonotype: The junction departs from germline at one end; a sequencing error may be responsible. The CDR3 sequence is CASSYSRARVNTDAFF. The CDR3 region has the DNA TGTGCCAGCAGTTACTCCCGGGCCAGAGTTAACACTGACGCTTTCTTT. This chain uses TRBV6-5 with TRBJ1-1; the D is unclear. The V gene's germline CDR1 is MNHEY and CDR2 SVGAGI. The length of the CDR3 is 16 residues.

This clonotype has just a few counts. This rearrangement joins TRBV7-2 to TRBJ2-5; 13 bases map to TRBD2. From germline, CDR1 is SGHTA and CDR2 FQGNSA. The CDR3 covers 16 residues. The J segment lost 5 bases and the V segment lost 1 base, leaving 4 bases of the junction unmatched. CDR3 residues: CASSLGGLAGVETQYF. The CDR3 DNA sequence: TGTGCCAGCAGCTTAGGTGGACTAGCGGGAGTGGAGACCCAGTACTTC.

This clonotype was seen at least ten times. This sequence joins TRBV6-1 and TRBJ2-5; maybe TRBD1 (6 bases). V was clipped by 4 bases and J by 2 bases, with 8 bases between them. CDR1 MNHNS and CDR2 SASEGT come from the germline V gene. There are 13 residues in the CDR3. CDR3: CASSGTAQETQYF. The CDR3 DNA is TGTGCCAGCAGTGGGACAGCACAAGAGACCCAGTACTTC.

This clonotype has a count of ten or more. The CDR3 protein is CASSLGAGGNTEAFF. CDR3 DNA sequence: TGTGCCAGCAGCTTAGGTGCAGGGGGGAACACTGAAGCTTTCTTT. The rearrangement links TRBV7-9 to TRBJ1-1, with 7 positions matching TRBD1. CDR1 is SEHNR, CDR2 FQNEAQ, per germline (reference sequence). The trim removed 1 base at V and 1 base at J, leaving 3 bases unmatched. This CDR3 contains 15 residues.

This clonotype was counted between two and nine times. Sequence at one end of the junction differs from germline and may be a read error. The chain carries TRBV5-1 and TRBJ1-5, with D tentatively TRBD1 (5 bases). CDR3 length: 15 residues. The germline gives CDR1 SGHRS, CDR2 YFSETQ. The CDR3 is CASSLGPPSNQPQHF. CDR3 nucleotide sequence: TGCGCCAGCAGTTTGGGACCCCCTAGCAATCAGCCCCAGCATTTT.

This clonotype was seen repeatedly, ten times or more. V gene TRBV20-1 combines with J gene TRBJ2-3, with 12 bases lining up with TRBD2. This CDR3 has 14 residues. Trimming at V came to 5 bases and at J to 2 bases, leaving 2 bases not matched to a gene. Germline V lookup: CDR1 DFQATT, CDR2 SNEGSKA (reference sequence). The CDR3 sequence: CSALAGGNTDTQYF. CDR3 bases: TGCAGTGCTCTAGCGGGAGGGAACACAGATACGCAGTATTTT.

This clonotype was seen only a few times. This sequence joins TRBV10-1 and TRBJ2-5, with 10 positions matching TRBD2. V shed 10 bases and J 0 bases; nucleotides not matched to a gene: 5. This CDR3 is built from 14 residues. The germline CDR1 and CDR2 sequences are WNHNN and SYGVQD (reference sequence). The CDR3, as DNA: TGCGCCACCGCACTAGCGGGGTACCAAGAGACCCAGTACTTC. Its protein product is CATALAGYQETQYF.

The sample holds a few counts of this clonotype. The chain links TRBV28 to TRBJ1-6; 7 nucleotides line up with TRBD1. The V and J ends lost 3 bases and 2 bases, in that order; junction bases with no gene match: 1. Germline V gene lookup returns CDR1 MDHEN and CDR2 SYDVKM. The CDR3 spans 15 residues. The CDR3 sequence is CASSFGTAYNSPLHF. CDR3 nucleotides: TGTGCCAGCAGTTTCGGGACAGCCTATAATTCACCCCTCCACTTT.

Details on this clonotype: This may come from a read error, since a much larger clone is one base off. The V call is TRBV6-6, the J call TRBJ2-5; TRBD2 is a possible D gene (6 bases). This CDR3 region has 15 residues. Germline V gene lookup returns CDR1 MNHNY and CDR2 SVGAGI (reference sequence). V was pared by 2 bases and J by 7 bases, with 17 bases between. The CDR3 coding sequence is TGTGCCAGCAGTTACAATGCGGGGTCCAGTGGGACCCAGTACTTC. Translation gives CASSYNAGSSGTQYF.

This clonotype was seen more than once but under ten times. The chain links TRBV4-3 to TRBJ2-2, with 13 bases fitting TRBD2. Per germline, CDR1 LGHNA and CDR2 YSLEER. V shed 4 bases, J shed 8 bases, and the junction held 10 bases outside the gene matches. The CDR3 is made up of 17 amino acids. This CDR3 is CASSPRLAGGSGGELFF. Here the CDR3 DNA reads TGCGCCAGCAGCCCACGACTAGCGGGAGGATCTGGGGGGGAGCTGTTTTTT.

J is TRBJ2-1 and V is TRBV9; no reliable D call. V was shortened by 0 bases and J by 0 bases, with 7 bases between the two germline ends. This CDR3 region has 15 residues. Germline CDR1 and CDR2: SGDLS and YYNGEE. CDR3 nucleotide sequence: TGTGCCAGCAGCGTAGGACCCAGCTCCTACAATGAGCAGTTCTTC. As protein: CASSVGPSSYNEQFF.

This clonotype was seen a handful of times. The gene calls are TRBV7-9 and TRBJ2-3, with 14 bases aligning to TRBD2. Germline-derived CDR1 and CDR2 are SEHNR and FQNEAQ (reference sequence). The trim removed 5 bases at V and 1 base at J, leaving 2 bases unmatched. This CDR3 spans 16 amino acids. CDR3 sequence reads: CASSGLAGGGTDTQYF. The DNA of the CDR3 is TGTGCCAGCAGCGGACTAGCGGGAGGTGGCACAGATACGCAGTATTTT.

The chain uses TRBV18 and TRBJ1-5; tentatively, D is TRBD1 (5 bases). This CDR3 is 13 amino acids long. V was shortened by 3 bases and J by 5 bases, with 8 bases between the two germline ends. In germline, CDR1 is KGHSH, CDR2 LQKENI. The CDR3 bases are TGTGCCAGCTCACCGGGGCGGGATCAGCCCCAGCATTTT. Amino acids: CASSPGRDQPQHF.

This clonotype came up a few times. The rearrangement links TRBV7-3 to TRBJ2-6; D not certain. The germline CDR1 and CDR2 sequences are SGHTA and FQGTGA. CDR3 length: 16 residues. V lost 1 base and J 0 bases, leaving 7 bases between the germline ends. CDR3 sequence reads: CASSLSRNSGANVLTF. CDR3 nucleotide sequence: TGTGCCAGCAGCTTAAGCCGGAACTCTGGGGCCAACGTCCTGACTTTC. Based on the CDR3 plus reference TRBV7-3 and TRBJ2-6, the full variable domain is GAGVSQTPSNKVTEKGKYVELRCDPISGHTALYWYRQSLGQGPEFLIYFQGTGAADDSGLPNDRFFAVRPEGSVSTLKIQRTERGDSAVYLCASSLSRNSGANVLTFGAGSRLTVL.